A single sample is the source of the 20 T cell receptor beta chains below, sequenced in a study of blood T cell repertoires in COVID-19. Method: immunoSEQ multiplex PCR; TCRdb's copy keeps in-frame clones and lacks some. The table shows around 340,000 clones, with about 88% occurring only once. Sequenced: peripheral blood. These receptor sequences come from a woman aged 55-70 years with COVID-19, enrolled during active disease.

The gene calls are TRBV11-2 and TRBJ2-7; 9 bases map to TRBD1. The CDR3 has 15 residues. The germline V gene encodes CDR1 SGHAT and CDR2 FQNNGV. With 4 bases clipped from V and 5 bases from J, the junction kept 9 bases outside the gene matches. CDR3 region: CASSSGTGWRDEQYF. CDR3 in DNA: TGTGCCAGCAGCTCAGGGACAGGGTGGAGGGACGAGCAGTACTTC.

V usage is TRBV4-1 and J usage is TRBJ2-1; D might be TRBD1 (6 bases). The CDR3 has 14 amino acids. V dropped 6 bases and J dropped 3 bases, with 12 bases sitting between them. Germline CDR1 reads MGHRA; CDR2 reads YSYEKL. CDR3 DNA: TGCGCCAGCAGGAAGGGGGTCGACTACAATGAGCAGTTCTTC. It translates to CASRKGVDYNEQFF.

This chain links TRBV7-9 with TRBJ2-7; 8 nucleotides align to TRBD1. The V gene's germline CDR1 is SEHNR and CDR2 FQNEAQ (reference sequence). This CDR3 has 14 amino acids. With 5 bases clipped from V and 2 bases from J, the junction kept 5 bases outside the gene matches. Here the CDR3 reads CASSPPGQAYEQYF. In DNA, the CDR3 is TGTGCCAGCAGCCCTCCGGGACAGGCCTACGAGCAGTACTTC.

The chain joins TRBV9 to TRBJ2-7; 9 nucleotides match TRBD1. The V and J ends lost 3 bases and 5 bases, in that order; junction bases with no gene match: 6. From germline, CDR1 is SGDLS and CDR2 YYNGEE. CDR3 length equals 14 residues. The CDR3 coding sequence is TGTGCCAGCAGCGAACAGGGGGCGGAGCACGAGCAGTACTTC. Translated: CASSEQGAEHEQYF. The full variable domain, with the rest looked up from reference TRBV9 and TRBJ2-7, is DSGVTQTPKHLITATGQRVTLRCSPRSGDLSVYWYQQSLDQGLQFLIQYYNGEERAKGNILERFSAQQFPDLHSELNLSSLELGDSALYFCASSEQGAEHEQYFGPGTRLTVT.

V and J are TRBV5-4 and TRBJ2-4; a possible D gene is TRBD2 (6 bases). The CDR3 covers 13 residues. Trimming removed 4 bases at V and 3 bases at J, with 8 bases between. Germline assignment: CDR1 SGHNT and CDR2 YYREEE (reference sequence). The CDR3 bases are TGTGCCAGCAGCCAGGGAGGCAAAAACATTCAGTACTTC. This encodes CASSQGGKNIQYF.

The V and J genes are TRBV6-5 and TRBJ1-1, with 10 bases aligning to TRBD1. CDR1 is MNHEY and CDR2 is SVGAGI in the germline V gene. The CDR3 sequence is 14 residues long. V lost 6 bases to trimming and J lost 3 bases; unmatched junction nucleotides: 4. The CDR3 DNA follows: TGTGCCAGCAGCCGGGACAGGGGACACACTGAAGCTTTCTTT. Its protein is CASSRDRGHTEAFF.

CDR3 DNA: TGTGCCAGCAGCCTAATCCGCGGGGAGCAGTTCTTC. Encoded protein: CASSLIRGEQFF. The V and J genes are TRBV6-5 and TRBJ2-1; TRBD2 is a possible D gene (5 bases). V lost 6 bases, J lost 10 bases, and 13 bases lay in between. Germline V gene data show CDR1 as MNHEY and CDR2 as SVGAGI. This CDR3 comprises 12 residues.

The chain combines TRBV27 with TRBJ1-1; D remains unclear. The V end was cut by 8 bases, the J end by 1 base, with 8 bases between. CDR1 and CDR2 (germline): MNHEY, SMNVEV (reference sequence). CDR3 length: 12 residues. CDR3 protein: CASARGNTEAFF. In DNA, the CDR3 is TGTGCCAGCGCCCGGGGGAACACTGAAGCTTTCTTT.

This chain links TRBV7-6 with TRBJ2-3, with D perhaps TRBD2 (7 bases). CDR3 length equals 16 residues. The ends were cut back, 4 bases at V and 2 bases at J, with 16 bases in the middle. Germline V gene data show CDR1 as SGHVS and CDR2 as FNYEAQ. In DNA form, the CDR3 reads TGTGCCAGCAGCTCGGTAGGGCGGGGGCTCACAGATACGCAGTATTTT. Its translation is CASSSVGRGLTDTQYF.

This clone was picked up one time. J is TRBJ2-7 and V is TRBV7-9, with a tentative D call TRBD2 (5 bases). CDR1 and CDR2 (germline): SEHNR, FQNEAQ (reference sequence). The V end lost 10 bases, the J end lost 7 bases, and 29 bases lay between the germline ends. The length of the CDR3 is 16 residues. CDR3 region: CAIGEGRLSEPSEQYF. The DNA for the CDR3 is TGTGCCATCGGGGAAGGCCGCCTCAGCGAGCCGAGTGAGCAGTACTTC.

The chain recombines TRBV20-1 with TRBJ1-4, with 7 positions matching TRBD1. Germline CDR1 is DFQATT and CDR2 is SNEGSKA (reference sequence). Germline trimming cut 3 bases from V and 6 bases from J; bases unmatched to any gene: 4. The CDR3 is 13 residues long. Here the CDR3 DNA reads TGCAGTGCTAGTAAAGGGACAGATGAAAAACTGTTTTTT. Its translation: CSASKGTDEKLFF.

The V call is TRBV9, the J call TRBJ2-1, with 9 bases identical to TRBD2. V lost 4 bases and J lost 10; bases outside the gene matches: 9. Germline loops: CDR1 SGDLS, CDR2 YYNGEE. The CDR3 consists of 14 residues. CDR3 sequence (DNA): TGTGCCAGCAGCCCCCGAAGGACTAGCGCCGAGCAGTTCTTC. Translating it yields CASSPRRTSAEQFF.

V gene TRBV5-1 combines with J gene TRBJ1-3; TRBD1 aligns across 9 bases. The length of the CDR3 is 16 residues. V dropped 0 bases and J dropped 4; count of bases not matched to a gene: 5. Germline V gene sequence: CDR1 SGHRS, CDR2 YFSETQ. This CDR3 is CASSLARTGVGNTIYF. The CDR3 DNA reads TGCGCCAGCAGCTTGGCGAGGACAGGGGTCGGAAACACCATATATTTT.

CDR3 nucleotide sequence: TGCGCCAGCAGCCAGAACCGGGATAGCAATCAGCCCCAGCATTTT. Translation: CASSQNRDSNQPQHF. The rearrangement joins TRBV4-1 to TRBJ1-5, with D unresolved. Germline CDR1 and CDR2: MGHRA and YSYEKL. The length of the CDR3 is 15 residues. V was clipped by 3 bases and J by 0 bases, with 9 bases between them.

The J gene is TRBJ2-6, the V gene TRBV3-1 (or the pseudogene TRBV3-2); a possible D gene is TRBD1 (5 bases). CDR3 size: 15 residues. CDR1 is LGHDT and CDR2 is YNNKEL in the germline V gene (reference sequence). Trimming pared 4 bases from V and 1 base from J, leaving 8 bases between. The CDR3 is CASSLRGSGANVLTF. The CDR3 nucleotides are TGTGCCAGCAGCCTAAGGGGATCTGGGGCCAACGTCCTGACTTTC.

V is TRBV11-2 and J is TRBJ1-1; tentative D call: TRBD1 (5 bases). Germline V gene data show CDR1 as SGHAT and CDR2 as FQNNGV. The length of the CDR3 is 16 residues. Trimming left V 2 bases short and J 2 bases short, with 15 bases between. In nucleotides, the CDR3 is TGTGCCAGCAGCTTAAGAGGCTTTGGGGCAAACACTGAAGCTTTCTTT. It encodes CASSLRGFGANTEAFF.

The gene calls are TRBV6-5 and TRBJ2-7; the D is unclear. The germline CDR1 and CDR2 sequences are MNHEY and SVGAGI. The CDR3 has 13 amino acids. V lost 0 bases, J lost 2 bases, and 5 bases lay in between. The CDR3 nucleotides read TGTGCCAGCAGTTACTCCCAGGCCTACGAGCAGTACTTC. It specifies CASSYSQAYEQYF.

V gene TRBV11-3 combines with J gene TRBJ1-1; D gene unclear. V dropped 1 base and J dropped 5 bases, with 11 bases sitting between them. CDR1 and CDR2 (germline): SGHNT, YENEEA. This CDR3 region has 14 residues. CDR3 DNA: TGTGCCAGCAGCTTAGTAACTGGAGCTACTGAAGCTTTCTTT. This encodes CASSLVTGATEAFF.

The V gene is TRBV10-2, the J gene TRBJ1-1, with D unresolved. Germline V gives CDR1 WSHSY, CDR2 SAAADI. Trimming pared 1 base from V and 8 bases from J, leaving 8 bases between. The length of the CDR3 is 12 residues. The CDR3 sequence: CASSEWEEEAFF. The CDR3 nucleotides are TGCGCCAGCAGTGAGTGGGAGGAGGAAGCTTTCTTT.

The rearrangement joins TRBV5-5 to TRBJ1-5, with 7 bases matching TRBD1. J gave up 8 bases and V 2 bases, and 10 bases lay outside the gene matches. Germline lookup yields CDR1 SGHKS and CDR2 YYEKEE (reference sequence). The CDR3 is 15 residues long. This CDR3 reads CASSLTTGASEPQHF. The CDR3 DNA is TGTGCCAGCAGCTTAACTACAGGGGCGAGTGAGCCCCAGCATTTT.